This T cell receptor beta chain comes out of a study of OX40 agonist ivuxolimab in advanced cancers. Clones were sequenced by immunoSEQ multiplex PCR, and TCRdb holds only the in-frame ones, with some missing. The profile shows around 150,000 clones, 93% of them singletons. This clone was detected only once. Source: CD4+ or CD8+ T cells sorted from blood, taken in a trial of the OX40 agonist ivuxolimab. The source is an adult with an advanced solid tumor such as melanoma, head and neck, liver or kidney cancer.

The CDR3 region has the DNA TGTGCCTGGGTTGTCGGCGGGAGGGCCTCAGAGACCCAGTACTTC. Its protein is CAWVVGGRASETQYF. The chain has TRBV30 and TRBJ2-5, with 9 positions matching TRBD2. Germline V lookup: CDR1 GTSNPN, CDR2 SVGIG (reference sequence). The trim removed 5 bases at V and 4 bases at J, leaving 11 bases unmatched. CDR3 length: 15 residues.